The 3 T cell receptor beta chains below come from one sample, sequenced in a study of cytomegalovirus exposure and HLA in healthy donors. Sequencing was performed with immunoSEQ multiplex PCR; in TCRdb, only in-frame clones are kept and a portion is missing. This sample has fewer than 85,000 clones, with around nine tenths found just once. Material: PBMCs. The receptor set was obtained from a woman under 30 in good health and CMV-seropositive.

The CDR3 DNA reads TGCGCCACCCCCCGGATGAGCGGGAGTTTGACTAGCACAGATACGCAGTATTTT. Translation gives CATPRMSGSLTSTDTQYF. The chain couples TRBV4-1 to TRBJ2-3; 8 bases agree with TRBD2. Looked up from germline, CDR1 is MGHRA and CDR2 is YSYEKL. The V gene end was trimmed by 10 bases and the J gene end by 0 bases; junction bases not matched to a gene: 18. The CDR3 runs 18 residues.

The rearrangement links TRBV5-4 to TRBJ1-4, with a weak D call TRBD1 (5 bases). Looked up from germline, CDR1 is SGHNT and CDR2 is YYREEE (reference sequence). V shed 2 bases and J shed 2 bases, with 16 bases lying between them. This CDR3 contains 17 residues. In DNA form, the CDR3 reads TGTGCCAGCAGCTTCCGACCATGGGGGGGGACTAATGAAAAACTGTTTTTT. This sequence encodes CASSFRPWGGTNEKLFF.

The chain joins TRBV6-4 to TRBJ2-5; TRBD1 might be the D (6 bases). Germline loops: CDR1 MRHNA, CDR2 SNTAGT. The CDR3 contains 13 residues. The germline V and J ends were trimmed by 5 bases and 1 base, with 8 bases remaining between them. CDR3 nucleotides: TGTGCCAGCAGTTGGACAGCCCAAGAGACCCAGTACTTC. Translated, it gives CASSWTAQETQYF.